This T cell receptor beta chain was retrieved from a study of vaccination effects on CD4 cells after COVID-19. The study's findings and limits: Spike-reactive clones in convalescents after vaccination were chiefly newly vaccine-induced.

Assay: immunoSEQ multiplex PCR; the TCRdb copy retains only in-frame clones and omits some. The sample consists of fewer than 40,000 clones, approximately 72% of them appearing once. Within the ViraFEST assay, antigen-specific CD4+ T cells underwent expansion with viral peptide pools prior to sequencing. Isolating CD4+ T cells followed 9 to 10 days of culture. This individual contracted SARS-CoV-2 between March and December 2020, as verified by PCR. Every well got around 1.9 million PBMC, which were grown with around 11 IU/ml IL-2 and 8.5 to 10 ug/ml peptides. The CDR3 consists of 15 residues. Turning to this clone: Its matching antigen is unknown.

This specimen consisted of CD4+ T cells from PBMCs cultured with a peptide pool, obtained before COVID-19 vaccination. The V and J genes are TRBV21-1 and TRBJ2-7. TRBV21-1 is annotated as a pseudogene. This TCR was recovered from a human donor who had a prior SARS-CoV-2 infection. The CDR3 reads CASSKANRGTYEQYF. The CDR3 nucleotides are TGTGCCAGCAGCAAAGCGAACCGTGGAACCTACGAGCAGTACTTC.